One and the same sample provided the 28 T cell receptor beta chains below, sequenced in a study of cytomegalovirus exposure and HLA in healthy donors (TCRdb year 2017). The library was obtained by the immunoSEQ multiplex PCR assay. The multiplex PCR relied on a mix of 60 forward primers for TCR Vbeta segments and 13 reverse primers for TCR Jbeta segments. TCRdb obtained this table from immuneACCESS and retained in-frame rearrangements with V and J assigned. These tables miss some clones; where compared with another copy, unresolved V genes account for less than half of the shortfall, and the remainder is unexplained. This sample holds approximately 130,000 clones; around 77% were observed only once. Of the sample, about 1.3% is held by the ten largest clones. The sample consisted of PBMCs. These receptors all stem from a man aged 50 to 59 in good health and CMV-seronegative.

V gene TRBV19 combines with J gene TRBJ2-7, with D hard to call. The CDR3 totals 15 residues. V was trimmed by 6 bases and J by 6 bases, leaving 21 bases between them. Per the germline V gene, CDR1 is LNHDA and CDR2 is SQIVND (reference sequence). The CDR3 DNA is TGTGCCAGTAGCCCCTCAGCGACCATAACTGGCGAGCAGTACTTC. Translating it yields CASSPSATITGEQYF.

The V gene is TRBV6-1, the J gene TRBJ2-7, with 9 bases that match TRBD1. This CDR3 spans 14 amino acids. Germline CDR1 and CDR2: MNHNS and SASEGT. Trimming cost V 8 bases and J 2 bases; bases outside gene matches: 7. This CDR3 reads CASPGDRVPYEQYF. The CDR3 bases are TGTGCCAGCCCCGGGGACAGGGTCCCCTACGAGCAGTACTTC.

The chain joins TRBV5-4 to TRBJ2-1; D perhaps matches TRBD2 (6 bases). CDR3 size: 14 residues. Trimming left V 4 bases short and J 6 bases short, with 14 bases between. Germline CDR1 reads SGHNT; CDR2 reads YYREEE (reference sequence). The DNA for the CDR3 is TGTGCCAGCAGCGGAACTAGCAGAAGCAATGAGCAGTTCTTC. Protein product: CASSGTSRSNEQFF.

The J gene is TRBJ1-5, the V gene TRBV28; 8 bases fit TRBD1. Per the germline V gene, CDR1 is MDHEN and CDR2 is SYDVKM. This CDR3 is built from 15 residues. V lost 5 bases and J lost 5; bases outside the gene matches: 8. The CDR3 protein is CASSLPLTGDQPQHF. DNA for the CDR3: TGTGCCAGCAGTCTCCCGCTGACAGGGGATCAGCCCCAGCATTTT.

V usage is TRBV7-2 and J usage is TRBJ2-2, with D possibly being TRBD2 (6 bases). The CDR3 is 15 residues long. The germline CDR1 and CDR2 sequences are SGHTA and FQGNSA. Deletions cut 5 bases from V and 1 base from J, with 11 bases between. The CDR3 bases are TGTGCCAGCAGCCTCATGGGGGGGAACACCGGGGAGCTGTTTTTT. It translates to CASSLMGGNTGELFF.

The V call is TRBV6-6, the J call TRBJ2-7, with TRBD1 matching over 10 bases. The CDR3 has 13 amino acids. V shed 6 bases, J shed 3 bases, and the junction held 2 bases outside the gene matches. Germline CDR1 MNHNY, CDR2 SVGAGI (reference sequence). DNA of the CDR3: TGTGCCAGCAGAAGGGACAGGGGCTACGAGCAGTACTTC. Translation gives CASRRDRGYEQYF.

The J gene is TRBJ2-5, the V gene TRBV7-9; D might be TRBD1 (5 bases). The CDR3 sequence is 14 residues long. V shed 4 bases and J shed 9 bases, with 18 bases lying between them. CDR1 and CDR2 from the germline V gene are SEHNR and FQNEAQ (reference sequence). The CDR3 nucleotides read TGTGCCAGCAGCTCAATTACAGGTCCCGAGCCCCAGTACTTC. Encoded protein: CASSSITGPEPQYF.

V gene TRBV7-8 combines with J gene TRBJ2-2; the match to TRBD2 covers 8 bases. CDR1 SGHVS and CDR2 FQNEAQ come from the germline V gene. V dropped 1 base and J dropped 7; count of bases not matched to a gene: 5. CDR3 length: 15 amino acids. The CDR3 sequence: CASSLVGLVSGELFF. CDR3 coding DNA: TGTGCCAGCAGCTTAGTGGGACTAGTAAGCGGGGAGCTGTTTTTT. Combining the CDR3 with reference TRBV7-8 and TRBJ2-2 gives the whole variable domain GAGVSQSPRYKVAKRGQDVALRCDPISGHVSLFWYQQALGQGPEFLTYFQNEAQLDKSGLPSDRFFAERPEGSVSTLKIQRTQQEDSAVYLCASSLVGLVSGELFFGEGSRLTVL.

This clone is a singleton in its sample. The J gene is TRBJ1-1, the V gene TRBV5-6, with D possibly TRBD1 on 6 matching bases. CDR1 SGHDT and CDR2 YYEEEE come from the germline V gene. Trimming shortened V by 1 base and J by 9 bases, and 13 bases separated the two germline ends. The CDR3 has 13 residues. CDR3 sequence: CASSLNVQGQAFF. In nucleotides, the CDR3 is TGTGCCAGCAGCTTGAATGTACAGGGACAAGCTTTCTTT.

The V call is TRBV10-2, the J call TRBJ2-1, with 13 bases that match TRBD2. The V segment lost 8 bases and the J segment 1 base; nucleotides outside the gene matches: 5. The CDR3 spans 16 residues. Germline V lookup: CDR1 WSHSY, CDR2 SAAADI. DNA for the CDR3: TGCGCCAGCCAAAGGACTAGCGGGAGATCCTACAATGAGCAGTTCTTC. Amino acids: CASQRTSGRSYNEQFF.

This chain uses TRBV4-2 with TRBJ2-7; 12 nucleotides match TRBD2. Germline trimming cut 1 base from V and 2 bases from J; bases unmatched to any gene: 12. This CDR3 is built from 19 residues. Germline loops: CDR1 LGHNA, CDR2 YNFKEQ. The DNA of the CDR3 is TGTGCCAGCAGCCAAGGGACTAGCGGGATTTCCCCGATGACCTACGAGCAGTACTTC. Its translation: CASSQGTSGISPMTYEQYF.

This clone occurred a few times. The chain uses TRBV6-1 and TRBJ2-7, with D perhaps matching TRBD1 (6 bases). The CDR3 length is 13 residues. Germline CDR1 reads MNHNS; CDR2 reads SASEGT. The V and J ends lost 7 bases and 1 base respectively, with 11 bases between them. CDR3 residues: CASTRQASYEQYF. DNA for the CDR3: TGTGCCAGCACCAGACAGGCTTCCTACGAGCAGTACTTC.

The CDR3 spells CASSRWQGGSGNTIYF. DNA for the CDR3: TGTGCCAGCAGCCGTTGGCAGGGGGGCTCTGGAAACACCATATATTTT. The chain employs TRBV11-2 and TRBJ1-3; 7 nucleotides align to TRBD1. From germline, CDR1 is SGHAT and CDR2 FQNNGV. This CDR3 region has 16 residues. After removal of 5 bases from V and 0 bases from J, the junction contained 7 bases not matched to a gene.

The rearrangement uses TRBV15 and TRBJ2-1; the D gene is possibly TRBD1 (6 bases). Trimming shortened V by 0 bases and J by 4 bases, and 10 bases separated the two germline ends. Germline values: CDR1 LNHNV, CDR2 YYDKDF (reference sequence). The CDR3 contains 15 residues. Written as DNA, the CDR3 is TGTGCCACCAGCAGAGATCCAGGGGTATACAATGAGCAGTTCTTC. Its protein product is CATSRDPGVYNEQFF.

The J gene is TRBJ2-1, the V gene TRBV18, with D maybe TRBD2 (6 bases). Trimming took 0 bases from V and 3 from J, leaving 12 bases between them. The CDR3 is made up of 16 amino acids. Germline CDR1 and CDR2: KGHSH and LQKENI. DNA of the CDR3: TGTGCCAGCTCACCACCGGGGGGTGCCGGCTACAATGAGCAGTTCTTC. This encodes CASSPPGGAGYNEQFF.

The rearrangement links TRBV29-1 to TRBJ1-1; maybe TRBD1 (6 bases). The V and J ends lost 4 bases and 8 bases respectively, with 14 bases between them. In germline, CDR1 is SQVTM, CDR2 ANQGSEA. This CDR3 has 12 amino acids. CDR3 residues: CSVVQGSAEAFF. The CDR3 DNA reads as TGCAGCGTTGTTCAGGGGTCCGCGGAAGCTTTCTTT.

The CDR3 region has the DNA TGTGCCAGCAGCGCGGGGGGGACGCAGTATTTT. Protein sequence: CASSAGGTQYF. The chain combines TRBV5-6 with TRBJ2-3; 9 bases map to TRBD2. With 4 bases clipped from V and 9 bases from J, the junction kept 0 bases outside the gene matches. The CDR3 spans 11 residues. Germline V gene data show CDR1 as SGHDT and CDR2 as YYEEEE.

This clone occurred once. The CDR3 bases are TGTGCCATCAGTGAGTCCTCTGGGGGCTTGAATGGCTACACCTTC. Translation: CAISESSGGLNGYTF. The V gene is TRBV10-3, the J gene TRBJ1-2; possible D gene TRBD1, 6 bases. This CDR3 has 15 residues. CDR1 is ENHRY and CDR2 is SYGVKD in the germline V gene. Trimming pared 0 bases from V and 6 bases from J, leaving 14 bases between.

The rearrangement joins TRBV28 to TRBJ2-7; D gene unclear. Trimming left V 1 base short and J 0 bases short, with 7 bases between. The CDR3 has 14 residues. Germline V gives CDR1 MDHEN, CDR2 SYDVKM. The CDR3: CASSLYGDSYEQYF. The CDR3 coding sequence is TGTGCCAGCAGTTTATACGGAGACTCCTACGAGCAGTACTTC.

V usage is TRBV20-1 and J usage is TRBJ2-7; TRBD1 matches at 8 bases. This CDR3 region has 11 residues. Germline trimming cut 6 bases from V and 5 bases from J; bases unmatched to any gene: 3. Germline V CDR1 and CDR2: DFQATT, SNEGSKA (reference sequence). The CDR3: CSAPTGDEQYF. CDR3 nucleotides: TGCAGTGCACCGACAGGGGACGAGCAGTACTTC.

J is TRBJ2-7 and V is TRBV11-1; 7 bases match TRBD1. The trim removed 3 bases at V and 3 bases at J, leaving 5 bases unmatched. The CDR3 extends over 14 amino acids. CDR1 is SGHAT, CDR2 FQDESV, per germline (reference sequence). The CDR3 bases are TGTGCCAGCAGCTTTACAACAGGGGACTACGAGCAGTACTTC. Encoded protein: CASSFTTGDYEQYF.

The chain recombines TRBV5-4 with TRBJ2-5, with TRBD2 matching 13 bases. The CDR3 is 17 residues long. Germline CDR1 reads SGHNT; CDR2 reads YYREEE (reference sequence). The V and J ends lost 0 bases and 5 bases, in that order; junction bases with no gene match: 7. The CDR3 nucleotides read TGTGCCAGCAGCTTGGGACTAGCGGGAGGTCTGAGGGAGACCCAGTACTTC. Residues: CASSLGLAGGLRETQYF.

This clone was detected only once. CDR3 region: CASSTTTGLQETQYF. CDR3 DNA sequence: TGTGCCAGCAGCACAACAACAGGGCTACAAGAGACCCAGTACTTC. The V gene is TRBV11-1, the J gene TRBJ2-5, with D possibly being TRBD1 (6 bases). This CDR3 has 15 residues. Trimming took off 5 bases at V and 2 bases at J, with 15 bases between the two ends. Germline assignment: CDR1 SGHAT and CDR2 FQDESV (reference sequence). The variable domain in full, with the rest retrieved from reference TRBV11-1 and TRBJ2-5, is EAEVAQSPRYKITEKSQAVAFWCDPISGHATLYWYRQILGQGPELLVQFQDESVVDDSQLPKDRFSAERLKGVDSTLKIQPAELGDSAMYLCASSTTTGLQETQYFGPGTRLLVL.

The chain has TRBV7-9 and TRBJ2-7; possible D gene TRBD2, 6 bases. Trimming pared 2 bases from V and 2 bases from J, leaving 19 bases between. The CDR3 sequence is 17 residues long. CDR1 is SEHNR, CDR2 FQNEAQ, per germline (reference sequence). Written as DNA, the CDR3 is TGTGCCAGCAGCTTAATGACGGGAAGCGGAGGGGCCTACGAGCAGTACTTC. This translates into CASSLMTGSGGAYEQYF.

This chain links TRBV2 with TRBJ2-3; TRBD1 aligns across 9 bases. The germline V gene has CDR1 SNHLY and CDR2 FYNNEI. The CDR3 loop spans 16 amino acids. Germline trimming cut 4 bases from V and 4 bases from J; bases unmatched to any gene: 9. The CDR3 spells CASSAGTGYAADTQYF. The CDR3 bases are TGTGCCAGCAGTGCCGGGACAGGGTATGCAGCAGATACGCAGTATTTT.

V and J are TRBV5-6 and TRBJ1-2; D possibly corresponds to TRBD1 (5 bases). The ends were cut back, 1 base at V and 1 base at J, with 14 bases in the middle. The CDR3 has 16 residues. Looked up from germline, CDR1 is SGHDT and CDR2 is YYEEEE. The CDR3 here is CASSLYSGTVNYGYTF. DNA for the CDR3: TGTGCCAGCAGCTTGTATAGCGGGACCGTTAACTATGGCTACACCTTC.

The chain joins TRBV5-6 to TRBJ2-5, with D perhaps matching TRBD2 (5 bases). CDR1 and CDR2 from the germline V gene are SGHDT and YYEEEE. This CDR3 comprises 15 residues. V was shortened by 3 bases and J by 4 bases, with 16 bases between the two germline ends. The CDR3 bases are TGTGCCAGCAGCTGGAGGATGAGCGGTCCAGAGACCCAGTACTTC. Translating gives CASSWRMSGPETQYF.

This chain uses TRBV7-8 with TRBJ2-7, with TRBD1 identical over 11 bases. CDR3 length equals 17 residues. Trimming at V came to 5 bases and at J to 9 bases, leaving 18 bases not matched to a gene. The germline V gene has CDR1 SGHVS and CDR2 FQNEAQ. The CDR3: CASSRVPGQGAHGSQYF. CDR3 sequence (DNA): TGTGCCAGCAGCCGAGTCCCCGGACAGGGGGCGCACGGTTCGCAGTACTTC.